This T cell receptor beta chain appears in the sequencing data of a study of T cell responses to AZD1222 COVID-19 vaccine. Study-wide findings and caveats: Breadth and depth of Spike-specific TCRs rose after two AZD1222 doses.

About this clone itself: What it binds is not known.

This table comes from immunoSEQ multiplex PCR, and its TCRdb copy is limited to in-frame clones, with some not included. The repertoire includes some 150,000 clones, 70% to 90% of them detected once, and approximately 5.1% sits in the top ten. The material sequenced was peripheral blood, taken on day 0 of MenACWY control vaccination. The clonotype comes from an adult in good health.

The CDR3 region has the DNA TGTGCCAGCAGCGTGCAACTCGGGATCTCCTACGAGCAGTACTTC. This codes for CASSVQLGISYEQYF. The rearrangement links TRBV7-2 to TRBJ2-7; TRBD2 might be the D (5 bases). This CDR3 has 15 amino acids. The germline V gene encodes CDR1 SGHTA and CDR2 FQGNSA. Trimming took 5 bases from V and 0 from J, leaving 14 bases between them.